Below are 10 T cell receptor beta chains sequenced from a single sample in a study of blood T cells in healthy people across ages. A second PCR of about 7 to 12 cycles used a sample-barcoded 5' primer and a J-beta primer mix. Using its own MiXCR run on the 5' RACE reads, TCRdb lists one record per CDR3 protein. The sample has about 700,000 distinct CDR3 sequences; approximately 30% are singletons. The sample was blood. The receptors originated from a woman older than 75 in good health.

This clonotype came up a few times. The V gene is TRBV20-1, the J gene TRBJ2-1; D is perhaps TRBD1 or TRBD2 (6 bases each). CDR1 and CDR2 from the germline V gene are DFQATT and SNEGSKA (reference sequence). The length of the CDR3 is 14 residues. Trimming pared 8 bases from V and 5 bases from J, leaving 19 bases between. CDR3 loop: CSPRSGAGDNEQFF. The CDR3 region has the DNA TGCAGTCCCCGGTCGGGGGCCGGGGACAATGAGCAGTTCTTC.

J is TRBJ1-6 and V is TRBV12-3 or TRBV12-4; D uncertain. With 6 bases removed from V and 7 bases from J, the gap between germline ends came to 7 bases. The CDR3 has 12 amino acids. Written as DNA, the CDR3 is TGTGCCAGCAGGTCCTTGAATTCACCCCTCCACTTT. This sequence encodes CASRSLNSPLHF.

In this sample, this clonotype turned up many times. The chain is built from TRBV28 and TRBJ1-2; D gene ambiguous. CDR1 MDHEN and CDR2 SYDVKM come from the germline V gene. V was shortened by 8 bases and J by 4 bases, with 14 bases between the two germline ends. The CDR3 runs 13 residues. CDR3 amino acids: CASASRQTYGYTF. CDR3 DNA sequence: TGTGCCAGCGCTTCGCGGCAGACCTATGGCTACACCTTC.

This clonotype has just a few counts. The V and J genes are TRBV9 and TRBJ2-2; D uncertain. V dropped 0 bases and J dropped 4 bases, with 4 bases sitting between them. Germline CDR1 and CDR2: SGDLS and YYNGEE. The CDR3 is made up of 13 amino acids. CDR3 DNA: TGTGCCAGCAGCGTAGTACCCACCGGGGAGCTGTTTTTT. Its protein is CASSVVPTGELFF.

This clonotype was recorded at least ten times. J is TRBJ2-3 and V is TRBV12-3 or TRBV12-4, with D unresolved. The V end lost 3 bases, the J end lost 5 bases, and 6 bases lay between the germline ends. This CDR3 has 12 amino acids. The CDR3 nucleotides are TGTGCCAGCAGTTTGACAAGAGATACGCAGTATTTT. This translates into CASSLTRDTQYF.

There are many counts of this clonotype. Possible read error: a much larger clone is one base away. The chain links TRBV7-2 to TRBJ2-1, with TRBD2 as a possible D gene (5 bases). The J call may be incorrect, as the DNA end agrees better with TRBJ2-7. Germline V gene data show CDR1 as SGHTA and CDR2 as FQGNSA. The CDR3 has 13 residues. This chain's CDR3 is CASRRASYNEQYF. In DNA, the CDR3 is TGTGCCAGCAGGAGGGCCTCCTACAATGAGCAGTACTTC.

CDR3 coding DNA: TGTGCCAGCAGCTCACCACAGGGGGCACCCGGGGAGCTGTTTTTT. It codes for CASSSPQGAPGELFF. V and J are TRBV14 and TRBJ2-2, with 9 bases aligning to TRBD1. Germline V gives CDR1 SGHDN, CDR2 FVKESK. The junction had 7 bases not matched to a gene; V was cut back by 5 bases and J by 6 bases. The CDR3 contains 15 residues.

There are many counts of this clonotype. The J gene is TRBJ2-5, the V gene TRBV30; D perhaps matches TRBD2 (5 bases). The germline V and J ends were trimmed by 2 bases and 0 bases, with 7 bases remaining between them. Germline lookup yields CDR1 GTSNPN and CDR2 SVGIG (reference sequence). This CDR3 region has 13 residues. CDR3: CAWSSGYQETQYF. DNA of the CDR3: TGTGCCTGGAGTTCGGGGTACCAAGAGACCCAGTACTTC.

This clonotype was seen at least ten times. The chain employs TRBV5-1 and TRBJ2-1; 11 positions agree with TRBD2. The CDR3 is 15 residues long. After removal of 2 bases from V and 4 bases from J, the junction contained 2 bases not matched to a gene. Germline V gene data show CDR1 as SGHRS and CDR2 as YFSETQ. CDR3 DNA: TGCGCCAGCAGCTTAACTAGCGGGGGATACAATGAGCAGTTCTTC. It yields the protein CASSLTSGGYNEQFF.

A note on this clonotype: The junction departs from germline at one end; a sequencing error may be responsible. The chain links TRBV25-1 to TRBJ1-2; D is uncertain. The CDR3 loop spans 13 amino acids. CDR1 is MGHDK, CDR2 SYGVNS, per germline. For the CDR3, the DNA is TGTGCCAGCAGTGAATCCCCTCCTTCTGGCCACACCTTC. Protein product: CASSESPPSGHTF.